Detailed here is one TCR beta chain. Its antigen is as yet unknown. The source of the sample is a study of shared clonotypes between healthy human individuals. On the study more broadly: CD8 memory received one plate per donor, CD8 naive two, CD4 memory three and CD4 naive three.

The table came from immunoSEQ multiplex PCR; TCRdb's copy has only in-frame clones and leaves some out. Here the sample spans millions of clones, around 95% being singletons. From germline, CDR1 is SGHAT and CDR2 FQNNGV. This CDR3 comprises 13 residues. V lost 6 bases to trimming and J lost 8 bases, with 13 bases between them. Study-wide results and caveats: Shared clonotypes across all four donors exceeded non-shared ones in generation probability. Several donors held about 5.1% of naive CD4 clonotypes in common.

V and J are TRBV11-2 and TRBJ2-2; TRBD1 is a possible D gene (6 bases). The source is a man between 18 and 29 years old in good health. The sequencing sample was made of naive CD4+ T cells sorted from blood. Subset defined: CD45RA+ positively selected. The CDR3 bases are TGTGCCAGCAGTTCAACAGGGAGAGGGGAGCTGTTTTTT. This codes for CASSSTGRGELFF.